This TCR beta chain was recovered during a study of cytomegalovirus exposure and HLA in healthy donors. The CDR3 has 14 amino acids. V gave up 4 bases and J gave up 8 bases, with 14 bases separating them. CDR1 is MNHEY, CDR2 SMNVEV, per germline (reference sequence). PCR was performed using 60 Vbeta and 13 Jbeta primers. Measured with immunoSEQ multiplex PCR; TCRdb has only the in-frame clones, and not every one. The repertoire consists of 95,000 to 110,000 clones, with roughly 70% occurring once and the leading ten covering 13% to 15%. The TCR was taken from a woman in her thirties or forties in good health and CMV-seropositive. This chain joins TRBV27 and TRBJ1-4; D gene uncertain. Source material: PBMCs. This CDR3 reads CASSSTALEEKLFF. As DNA, the CDR3 is TGTGCCAGCAGTTCTACGGCCCTAGAAGAAAAACTGTTTTTT.